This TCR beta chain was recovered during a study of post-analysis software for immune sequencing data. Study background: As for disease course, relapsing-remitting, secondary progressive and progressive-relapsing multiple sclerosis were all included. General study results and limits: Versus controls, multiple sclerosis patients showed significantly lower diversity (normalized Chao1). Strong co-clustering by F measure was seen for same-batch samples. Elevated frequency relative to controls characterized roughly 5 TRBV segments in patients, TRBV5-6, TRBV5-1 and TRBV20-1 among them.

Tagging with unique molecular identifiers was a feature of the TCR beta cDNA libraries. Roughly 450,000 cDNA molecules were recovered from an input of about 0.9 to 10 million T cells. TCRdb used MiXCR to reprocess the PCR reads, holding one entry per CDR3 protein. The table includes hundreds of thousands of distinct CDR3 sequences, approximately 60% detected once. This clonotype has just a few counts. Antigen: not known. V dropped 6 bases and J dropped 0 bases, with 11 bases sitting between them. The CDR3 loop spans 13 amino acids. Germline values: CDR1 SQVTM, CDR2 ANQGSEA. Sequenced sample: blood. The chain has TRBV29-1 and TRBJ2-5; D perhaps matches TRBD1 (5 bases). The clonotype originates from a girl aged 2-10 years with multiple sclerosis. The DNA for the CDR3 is TGCAGCGTCGAAAGGGGATACCAAGAGACCCAGTACTTC. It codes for CSVERGYQETQYF.